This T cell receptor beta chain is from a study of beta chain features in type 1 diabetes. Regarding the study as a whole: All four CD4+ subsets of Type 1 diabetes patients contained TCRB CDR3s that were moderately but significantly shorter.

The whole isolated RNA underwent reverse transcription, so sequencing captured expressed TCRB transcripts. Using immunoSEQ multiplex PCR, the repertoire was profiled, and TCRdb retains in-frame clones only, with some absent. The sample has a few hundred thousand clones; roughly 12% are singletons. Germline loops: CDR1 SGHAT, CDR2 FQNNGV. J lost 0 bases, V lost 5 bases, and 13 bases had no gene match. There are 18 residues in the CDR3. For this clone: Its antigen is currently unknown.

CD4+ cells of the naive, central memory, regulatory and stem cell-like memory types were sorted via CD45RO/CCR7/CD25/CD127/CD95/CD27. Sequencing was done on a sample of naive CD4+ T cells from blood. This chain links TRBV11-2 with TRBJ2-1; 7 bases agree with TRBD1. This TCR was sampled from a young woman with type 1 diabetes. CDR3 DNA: TGTGCCAGCAGCAGTGGGACAGTTAATCGCTTCTCCTACAATGAGCAGTTCTTC. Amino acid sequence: CASSSGTVNRFSYNEQFF.